What follows is one T cell receptor beta chain and its context. The data derive from a study of control samples from healthy donors and cancer patients. This CDR3 is built from 15 residues. Germline V gene sequence: CDR1 SGHTA, CDR2 FQGNSA. V was clipped by 1 base and J by 5 bases, with 14 bases between them. Repertoires were generated with immunoSEQ multiplex PCR, while TCRdb's copy carries only in-frame clones and drops some. The table shows around 55,000 clones, with approximately 94% occurring only once. The source of this sequence is a woman aged 18-29 years in good health. Input material: blood. The gene calls are TRBV7-2 and TRBJ1-1; D unclear. Written as DNA, the CDR3 is TGTGCCAGCAGCTTAGATGGCAACGGCCCTACTGAAGCTTTCTTT. Residues: CASSLDGNGPTEAFF.